One TCR beta chain is described in this entry. This CDR3 region has 15 residues. Trimming left V 2 bases short and J 8 bases short, with 15 bases between. The V gene's germline CDR1 is SGHVS and CDR2 FQNEAQ. The repertoire was sequenced with immunoSEQ multiplex PCR; TCRdb's copy has only in-frame clones and lacks some. The sample yields about 250,000 clones, roughly 87% seen once. The sample is drawn from a study of control samples from healthy donors and cancer patients. The source material was PBMCs. This sequence joins TRBV7-8 and TRBJ1-4, with D possibly being TRBD1 (5 bases). The TCR was taken from a woman aged 60-70 years with lung cancer. CDR3 sequence (DNA): TGTGCCAGCAGCTTAACGTGGGGGGTTGTCGAAAAACTGTTTTTT. Translating gives CASSLTWGVVEKLFF.